The source of this T cell receptor beta chain is a study of human T cells and chemical hapten exposure. Overall study: Upper-back patches of 0.01% DPC were read at 6 days.

The germline gives CDR1 SGDLS, CDR2 YYNGEE. CDR3 length equals 17 residues. V was clipped by 0 bases and J by 5 bases, with 21 bases between them. This clonotype has ten or more counts. Its antigen is currently unknown. TCRdb processed the RACE reads anew with MiXCR; each CDR3 protein has one entry. In the table there are tens of thousands of distinct CDR3 sequences, roughly 11% of which are singletons. Points from the study as a whole: There were significantly more large CDR3 similarity clusters among expanded TCRs than among controls.

The sample's time point: pre-sensitization, week 0. Treatment given: therapeutic diphenylcyclopropenone sensitization with weekly scalp DPC. This rearrangement joins TRBV9 to TRBJ2-7; D perhaps matches TRBD1 (5 bases). The receptor was derived from a woman aged 50 to 60 with alopecia areata. Some clones in this sample may be carry-over from other donors' samples. Sequenced here: whole blood, sampled in connection with sensitization to the hapten diphenylcyclopropenone (DPC). The CDR3 nucleotides read TGTGCCAGCAGCGTAGCGGAACCCCTAGGGGCGCGGAACGAGCAGTACTTC. Amino acids: CASSVAEPLGARNEQYF.